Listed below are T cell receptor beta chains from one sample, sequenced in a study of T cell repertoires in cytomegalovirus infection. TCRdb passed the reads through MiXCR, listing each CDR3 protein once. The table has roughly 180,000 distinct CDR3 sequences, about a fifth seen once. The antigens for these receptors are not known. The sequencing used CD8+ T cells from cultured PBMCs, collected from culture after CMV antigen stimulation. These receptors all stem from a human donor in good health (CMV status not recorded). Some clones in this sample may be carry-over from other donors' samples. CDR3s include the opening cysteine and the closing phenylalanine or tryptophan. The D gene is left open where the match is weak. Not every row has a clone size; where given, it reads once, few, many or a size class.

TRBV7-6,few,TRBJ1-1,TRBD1,TGTGCCAGCAGCCGGGACAGGGTCACTGAAGCTTTCTTT,CASSRDRVTEAFF
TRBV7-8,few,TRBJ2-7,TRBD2,TGTGCCAGCAGGCCCCGGGACTACAACTCCTACGAGCAGTACTTC,CASRPRDYNSYEQYF
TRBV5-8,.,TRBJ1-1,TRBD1,TGTGCCAGCAGCTACCGGACAGGGTACACTGAAGCTTTCTTT,CASSYRTGYTEAFF
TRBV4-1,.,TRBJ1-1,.,TGCGCCAGCAGCGACCAAGAAAGAGGGCGGATGAACACTGAAGCTTTCTTT,CASSDQERGRMNTEAFF
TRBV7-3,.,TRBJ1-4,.,TGTGCCAGCAGCTTAACCCCACAGGCCAATAATGAAAAACTGTTTTTT,CASSLTPQANNEKLFF
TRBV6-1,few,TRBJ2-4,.,TGTGCCAGCAGTCGGGACACTCAGGACATTCAGTACTTC,CASSRDTQDIQYF
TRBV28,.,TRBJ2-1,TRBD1,TGTGCCAGCAGTTTATTCAGGGACAGGTACAATGAGCAGTTCTTC,CASSLFRDRYNEQFF
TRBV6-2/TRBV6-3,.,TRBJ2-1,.,TGTGCCATCAAGCGAGGGGGAAAAGCACCCAATGAGCAGTTCTTC,CAIKRGGKAPNEQFF
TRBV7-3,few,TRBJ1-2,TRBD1,TGTGCCAGCCACCACTACACCGGGACAGGGAACTATGGCTACACCTTC,CASHHYTGTGNYGYTF
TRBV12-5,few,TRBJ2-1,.,TGTGCTAGTGGTTTGGGACAGGGAGGCAATGAGCAGTTCTTC,CASGLGQGGNEQFF
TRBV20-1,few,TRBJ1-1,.,TGCAGTGCTAGAGATCTATGGGGGAACACTGAAGCTTTCTTT,CSARDLWGNTEAFF
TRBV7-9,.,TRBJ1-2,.,TGTGCCAGCAGCTTAGCGCGAGAAGGGCTTAGATATGGCTACACCTTC,CASSLAREGLRYGYTF
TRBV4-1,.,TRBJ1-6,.,TGCGCCAGCAGCCAAGATACGGCCAGCGACTATAATTCACCCCTCCACTTT,CASSQDTASDYNSPLHF
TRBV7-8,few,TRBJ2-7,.,TGTGCCAGCAGCTTACGGAACAGGGTCGAGCAGTACTTC,CASSLRNRVEQYF
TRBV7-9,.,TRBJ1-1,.,TGTGCCAGCAGTCCGCCGGGGAAGAACACTGAAGCTTTCTTT,CASSPPGKNTEAFF
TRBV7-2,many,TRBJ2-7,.,TGTGCCAGCAGCTTAGAGTTAAGGGCCGACTACGAGCAGTACTTC,CASSLELRADYEQYF
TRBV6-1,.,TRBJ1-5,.,TGTGCCAGCAGTTACGGGAGGGGGGATCAGCCCCAGCATTTT,CASSYGRGDQPQHF
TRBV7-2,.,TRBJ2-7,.,TGTGCCAGCAGCTTTAAACGGGGGGCGCCCGACGAGCAGTACTTC,CASSFKRGAPDEQYF
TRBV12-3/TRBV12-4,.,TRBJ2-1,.,TGTGCCAGCCTATCGCCCGTGTATGAGCAGTTCTTC,CASLSPVYEQFF
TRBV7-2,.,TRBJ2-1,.,TGTGCCAGCAGCTTATCCCCAAGCGGAAGGGTGGCCTACAATGAGCAGTTCTTC,CASSLSPSGRVAYNEQFF
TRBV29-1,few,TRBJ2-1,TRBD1,TGCAGCGCCGGACAGGAGGTATTTGAGCAGTTCTTC,CSAGQEVFEQFF
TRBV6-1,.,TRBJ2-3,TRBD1,TGTGCCAGCAGTGAAAGGGACAGGGGCTCAGATACGCAGTATTTT,CASSERDRGSDTQYF
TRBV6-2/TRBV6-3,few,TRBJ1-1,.,TGTGCCAGCGTTTACCCAGGGTCGCTGAACACTGAAGCTTTCTTT,CASVYPGSLNTEAFF
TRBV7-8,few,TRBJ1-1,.,TGTGCCAGCTTAGGCCCAGAGAACATGAACACTGAAGCTTTCTTT,CASLGPENMNTEAFF
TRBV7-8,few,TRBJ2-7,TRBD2,TGTGCCAGCAGCCTAGCGGGCGGGACGGGCTACGAGCAGTACTTC,CASSLAGGTGYEQYF
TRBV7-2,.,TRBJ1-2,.,TGTGCCAGCAGCTCCCTCGGGGGGAAGTTTAACTATGGCTACACCTTC,CASSSLGGKFNYGYTF